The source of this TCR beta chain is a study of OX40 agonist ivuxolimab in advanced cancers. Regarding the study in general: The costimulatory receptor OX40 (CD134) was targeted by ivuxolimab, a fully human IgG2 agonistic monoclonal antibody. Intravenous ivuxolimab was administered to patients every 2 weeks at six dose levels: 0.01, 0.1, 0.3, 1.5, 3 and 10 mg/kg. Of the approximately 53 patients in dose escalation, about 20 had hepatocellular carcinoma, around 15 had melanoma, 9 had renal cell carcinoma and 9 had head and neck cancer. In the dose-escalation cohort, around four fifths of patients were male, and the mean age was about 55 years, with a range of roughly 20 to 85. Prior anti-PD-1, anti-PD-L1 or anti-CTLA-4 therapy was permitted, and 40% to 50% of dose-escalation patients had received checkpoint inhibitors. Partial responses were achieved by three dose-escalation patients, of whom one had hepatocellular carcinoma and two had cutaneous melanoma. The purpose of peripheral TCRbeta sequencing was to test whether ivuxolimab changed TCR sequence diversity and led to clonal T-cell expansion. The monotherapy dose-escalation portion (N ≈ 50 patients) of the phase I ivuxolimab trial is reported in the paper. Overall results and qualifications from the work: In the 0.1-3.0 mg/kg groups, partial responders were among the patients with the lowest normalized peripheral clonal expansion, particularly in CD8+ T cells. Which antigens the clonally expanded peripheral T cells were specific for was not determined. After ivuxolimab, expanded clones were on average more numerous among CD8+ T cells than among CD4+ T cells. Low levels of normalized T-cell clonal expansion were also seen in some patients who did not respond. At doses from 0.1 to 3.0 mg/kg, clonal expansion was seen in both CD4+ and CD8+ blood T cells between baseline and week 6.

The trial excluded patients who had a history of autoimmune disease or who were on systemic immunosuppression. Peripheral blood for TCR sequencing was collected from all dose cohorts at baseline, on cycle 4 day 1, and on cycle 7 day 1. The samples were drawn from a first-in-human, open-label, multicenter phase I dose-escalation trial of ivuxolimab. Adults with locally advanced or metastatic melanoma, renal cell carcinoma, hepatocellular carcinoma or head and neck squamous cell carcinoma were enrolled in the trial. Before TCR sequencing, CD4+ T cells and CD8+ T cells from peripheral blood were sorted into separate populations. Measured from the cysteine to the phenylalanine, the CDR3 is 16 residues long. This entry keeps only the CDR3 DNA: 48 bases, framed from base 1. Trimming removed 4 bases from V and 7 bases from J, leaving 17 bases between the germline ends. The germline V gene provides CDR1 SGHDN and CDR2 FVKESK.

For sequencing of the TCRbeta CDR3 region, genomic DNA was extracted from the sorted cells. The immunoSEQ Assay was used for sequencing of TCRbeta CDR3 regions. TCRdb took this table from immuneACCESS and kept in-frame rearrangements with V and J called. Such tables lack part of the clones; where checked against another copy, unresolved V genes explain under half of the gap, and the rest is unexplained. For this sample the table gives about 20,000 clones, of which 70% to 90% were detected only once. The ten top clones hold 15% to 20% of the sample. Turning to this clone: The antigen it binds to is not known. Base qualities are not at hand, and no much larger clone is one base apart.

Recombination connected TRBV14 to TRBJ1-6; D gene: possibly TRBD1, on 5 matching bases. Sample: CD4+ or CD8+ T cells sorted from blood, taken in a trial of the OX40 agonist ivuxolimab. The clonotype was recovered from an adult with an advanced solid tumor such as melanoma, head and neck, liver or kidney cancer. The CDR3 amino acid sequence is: CASSPTSGTANSPLHF. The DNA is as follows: TGTGCCAGCAGCCCAACCTCCGGGACCGCGAATTCACCCCTCCACTTT.